Below are 9 T cell receptor beta chains sequenced from a single sample in a study of T cells in Graves' hyperthyroidism and ophthalmopathy. RNA transcripts provided the source from which TCR beta CDR3 regions were amplified. RT-PCR in the first round (using the HTBI primer set) targeted the TCR CDR3. TCRdb passed the multiplex PCR reads through MiXCR, listing each CDR3 protein once. The repertoire has about 300,000 distinct CDR3 sequences, approximately 19% of them found once; the top ten carry just under 40%. Sequencing used blood. The receptor set was obtained from a man aged 45 to 65 with Graves' ophthalmopathy.

This clonotype was recorded at least ten times. The genes are TRBV4-1 and TRBJ1-1, with D unclear. The V gene lost 1 base and the J gene lost 2 bases, with 11 bases spanning the gap. CDR1 MGHRA and CDR2 YSYEKL come from the germline V gene. The CDR3 runs 15 residues. DNA of the CDR3: TGCGCCAGCAGCCAAGCTCCGGGCACAAACACTGAAGCTTTCTTT. Translated, it gives CASSQAPGTNTEAFF.

This chain links TRBV12-3 or TRBV12-4 with TRBJ2-3, with TRBD2 identical over 8 bases. V lost 5 bases and J lost 4; bases outside the gene matches: 11. The CDR3 totals 16 residues. DNA for the CDR3: TGTGCCAGCAGTCAACAGACTAGCGTGTTTCCAGATACGCAGTATTTT. Translated, it gives CASSQQTSVFPDTQYF.

The table lists this clonotype with many counts. The chain couples TRBV20-1 to TRBJ2-2, with 14 bases aligning to TRBD2. Unmatched junction bases numbered 3, after V lost 0 bases and J lost 0 bases. The CDR3 spans 18 residues. Germline CDR1 is DFQATT and CDR2 is SNEGSKA (reference sequence). For the CDR3, the DNA is TGCAGTGCTAGAGATTGGACTAGCGGGAGGACGAACACCGGGGAGCTGTTTTTT. It translates to CSARDWTSGRTNTGELFF.

CDR3 protein: CASSSGLADYNEQFF. Here the CDR3 DNA reads TGTGCCAGCAGCTCGGGACTAGCGGATTACAATGAGCAGTTCTTC. The chain recombines TRBV7-9 with TRBJ2-1; 11 nucleotides match TRBD2. The ends lost 4 bases at V and 4 bases at J; junction bases unmatched: 3. The CDR3 contains 15 residues. Germline assignment: CDR1 SEHNR and CDR2 FQNEAQ (reference sequence).

This clonotype was counted only a few times. The chain is built from TRBV15 and TRBJ2-7; D is possibly TRBD1 (5 bases). Germline CDR1 is LNHNV and CDR2 is YYDKDF (reference sequence). Trimming pared 1 base from V and 9 bases from J, leaving 19 bases between. The CDR3 spans 15 residues. CDR3 nucleotide sequence: TGTGCCACCAGCAGAGGAGGAGACAGCCTGCTAGGGCAGTACTTC. It yields the protein CATSRGGDSLLGQYF.

This sequence joins TRBV24-1 and TRBJ2-1; D is possibly TRBD1 (6 bases). Looked up from germline, CDR1 is KGHDR and CDR2 is SFDVKD. Between the trimmed V and J ends, which lost 0 bases and 3 bases, there was a span of 11 bases. The CDR3 is 16 residues long. The CDR3 DNA reads TGTGCCACCAGTGATTTGGGCAGGGGTGGCTACAATGAGCAGTTCTTC. This sequence encodes CATSDLGRGGYNEQFF.

The chain is built from TRBV6-1 and TRBJ2-2; no clear D. V lost 5 bases and J 3 bases, leaving 7 bases between the germline ends. The CDR3 spans 13 residues. From germline, CDR1 is MNHNS and CDR2 SASEGT. The CDR3 DNA reads as TGTGCCAGCAGTTATGCGGACACCGGGGAGCTGTTTTTT. Translation gives CASSYADTGELFF.

In its sample, this clonotype was seen a few times. The J gene is TRBJ1-5, the V gene TRBV7-9; D unclear. CDR1 and CDR2 (germline): SEHNR, FQNEAQ (reference sequence). This CDR3 spans 13 amino acids. Trimming pared 5 bases from V and 3 bases from J, leaving 8 bases between. The CDR3 DNA reads TGTGCCAGCAGCCACGAACTCAATCAGCCCCAGCATTTT. Amino acid sequence: CASSHELNQPQHF. The whole variable domain, remainder taken from reference TRBV7-9 and TRBJ1-5, is DTGVSQNPRHKITKRGQNVTFRCDPISEHNRLYWYRQTLGQGPEFLTYFQNEAQLEKSRLLSDRFSAERPKGSFSTLEIQRTEQGDSAMYLCASSHELNQPQHFGDGTRLSIL.

Comment on this clonotype: At one of its ends the junction is not consistent with the germline gene, which may arise from a read error. The chain uses TRBV4-1 and TRBJ2-3, with a tentative D call TRBD2 (5 bases). The germline gives CDR1 MGHRA, CDR2 YSYEKL. CDR3 size: 13 residues. The CDR3 sequence is CASSQDGRDTQYF. CDR3 DNA: TGCGCCAGCAGTCAAGATGGGAGAGATACGCAGTATTTT.